Only a few counts were recorded for the clone carrying this T cell receptor (beta chain). Its antigen is still unknown. It was with 60 Vbeta and 13 Jbeta primers that the PCR ran. TCRdb's table, derived via immunoSEQ multiplex PCR, lists solely in-frame clones and lacks some. The repertoire holds 180,000 or so clones, with approximately 81% as singletons. The data derive from a study of cytomegalovirus exposure and HLA in healthy donors. Overall study context: Out of around 360 genotyped donors, roughly 80% belonged to the Caucasian-associated ancestry cluster. Study-wide points: Roughly uniform sequencing depth across donors was assumed, possibly incorrectly. Researchers left out some V segments, among them TRBV6-2 and TRBV6-3, as indistinguishable.

Germline CDR1 is MNHEY and CDR2 is SMNVEV (reference sequence). The CDR3 runs to 15 residues. The trim removed 0 bases at V and 4 bases at J, leaving 6 bases unmatched. The donors, nominally healthy at sampling, likely had unrecorded immune exposures. The chain carries TRBV27 and TRBJ2-7, with 7 bases identical to TRBD2. The clonotype comes from a male donor in good health and CMV-seronegative. Sequencing was carried out using PBMCs. The CDR3 region is CASSLSGRGGYEQYF. DNA for the CDR3: TGTGCCAGCAGTTTATCGGGGAGGGGTGGGTACGAGCAGTACTTC.